This T cell receptor (beta chain) emerged from a study of CXCR3-negative and CXCR3-positive naive CD8 T cells. General observations from the study: CXCR3-expressing naive cells carried TRB CDR3s more hydrophobic than those of CXCR3-negative naive cells. Similar levels of surface CD5 were seen between naive subsets; TCR strength was inferred from TRB CDR3 properties. Naive CXCR3-negative and CXCR3-positive cells had similar TRBV-TRBJ usage; memory differed.

UMI-labeled TRB cDNA libraries were prepared by 5' RACE. TCRdb re-analyzed the 5' RACE reads; it lists each CDR3 protein once, without DNA. The specimen's table records some 85,000 distinct CDR3 sequences. Every individual CD8+ T cell subset underwent sorting in triplicate at 250,000 to 300,000 cells apiece. Within the CD8+ T cell compartment, naive cells were CD45RO-CCR7+CD27+CD95-. Turning to this clonotype: Its antigen remains unknown.

The CDR3 is 18 amino acids. V is TRBV21-1 and J is TRBJ2-3; TCRdb selects TRBD1, and the lack of DNA leaves this call unchecked. TRBV21-1 is assigned pseudogene status. The sample consisted of naive CXCR3+ CD8+ T cells from blood. Subset in this sample: CD45RO-CCR7+CD27+CD95- naive CD8+ T cells expressing CXCR3 (TNR3+). The TCR comes from a human donor in good health. Some clones in this sample may be carry-over from other donors' samples. The CDR3: CASSKNRQGLGSTDTQYF.